Listed below are T cell receptor beta chains from one sample, sequenced in a study of cytomegalovirus exposure and HLA in healthy donors. TCRdb's table, derived via immunoSEQ multiplex PCR, lists solely in-frame clones and lacks some. Of around 170,000 clones listed, around 75% are singletons. The sample comprised PBMCs. The receptors come from a man between 35 and 55 years old in good health and CMV-seropositive. Each CDR3 is given without its conserved first and last residue.

j_gene	v_gene	CDR3aa
TRBJ2-7	TRBV10-3	ATETGTYEQY
TRBJ1-1	TRBV6-1	ASRGTGDFDAEAF
TRBJ1-5	TRBV2	ASSELKGDQPQH
TRBJ1-4	TRBV7-9	SSSFWGDGSNEKLF
TRBJ2-2	TRBV9	ASSVAPGGLNTGELF
TRBJ2-2	TRBV30	AWRTGTLNTGELF
TRBJ2-1	TRBV10-3	ATNGDRGLSYNEQF
TRBJ2-2	TRBV9	ASSVVGHNTGELF
TRBJ2-7	TRBV4-1	ASSLFSQGRLYEQY
TRBJ2-5	TRBV9	ASSLQGAQETQY
TRBJ2-2	TRBV5-6	ASSLTNHPGQGLAGELF
TRBJ1-2	TRBV10-3	AIRPGQETNYGYT
TRBJ2-1	TRBV7-2	ASSFTSGYNEQF
TRBJ2-1	TRBV19	ASSIAAGTGGGEQF
TRBJ1-1	TRBV7-9	ASSLVGQTEAF
TRBJ1-1	TRBV5-1	ASSPRTGESTEAF
TRBJ1-4	TRBV6-1	ASSGRDRGTNEKLF
.	TRBV29-1	SVGKGLGQGFHEQY
TRBJ1-5	TRBV4-3	ASSQAGNQPQH
TRBJ2-1	TRBV2	ASSFTNRRNEQF
TRBJ2-1	TRBV5-4	ASSWAPNNEQF
TRBJ2-5	TRBV7-6	ASSPQTSVHPGMAQY
TRBJ1-2	TRBV27	ASSLSRRGANYGYT
TRBJ2-4	TRBV5-3	ARSLEGGGLVKNIQY
TRBJ2-7	TRBV5-1	ASSQVLGQGDEQY
TRBJ2-1	TRBV7-2	ASSFDPPGRNAEQF
TRBJ1-1	TRBV19	ASSISSYLSEAF
TRBJ1-5	TRBV30	AWGYMNQPQH
TRBJ2-2	TRBV19	ASSILLAGELF
TRBJ1-2	TRBV28	ASQGGYGYT
TRBJ2-7	TRBV4-1	ASSQDRDRAQYEQY
TRBJ2-7	TRBV5-5	ASSRGTSGGTYEQY
TRBJ1-3	TRBV10-3	ATYRGTGNTIY
TRBJ1-1	TRBV4-3	ASSSQGAGTEAF
TRBJ2-7	TRBV6-5	ASSYTRTGSGGQY
TRBJ2-3	TRBV4-3	ASSQTFGGGTDTQY
TRBJ1-5	TRBV6-4	ASFSRGSGSQH
TRBJ2-4	TRBV18	ASSRGQGGNIQY
TRBJ2-7	TRBV7-2	ASSRAGVISYEQY